One sample yielded the 6 T cell receptor beta chains listed below, sequenced in a study of blood T cell repertoires in COVID-19. Sequencing used immunoSEQ multiplex PCR; TCRdb keeps in-frame clones, though not all of them. The sample consists of some 300,000 clones, approximately 89% of them appearing once. The sample consisted of peripheral blood. Receptor source: a woman in her 30s who had recovered from COVID-19.

The chain couples TRBV6-2 or TRBV6-3 to TRBJ1-2; weak D call: TRBD1 (5 bases). The CDR3 is 14 amino acids. The V and J ends lost 7 bases and 10 bases respectively, with 22 bases between them. The germline V gene has CDR1 MNHEY and CDR2 SVGEGT. The CDR3 DNA is TGTGCCAGCACCCCTTTCCTGGACAATGTCAACTACACCTTC. This sequence encodes CASTPFLDNVNYTF.

The CDR3 reads CASSLGFRGEQYF. Here the CDR3 DNA reads TGTGCCAGCAGCTTAGGTTTTCGGGGCGAGCAGTACTTC. The chain carries TRBV7-3 and TRBJ2-7, with D perhaps matching TRBD2 (5 bases). The CDR3 contains 13 residues. V lost 2 bases to trimming and J lost 6 bases, with 11 bases between them. CDR1 and CDR2 from the germline V gene are SGHTA and FQGTGA.

The rearrangement joins TRBV29-1 to TRBJ1-3; D remains ambiguous. The V gene lost 6 bases and the J gene lost 7 bases, with 10 bases spanning the gap. Germline V lookup: CDR1 SQVTM, CDR2 ANQGSEA. The CDR3 is 11 residues long. The CDR3 sequence: CSVISGNTIYF. CDR3 DNA sequence: TGCAGCGTAATTTCGGGTAACACCATATATTTT.

Comments on this clone: The same CDR3 arises from other DNA sequences in this sample as well. The chain combines TRBV5-4 with TRBJ2-3; 7 bases match TRBD2. Germline trimming cut 1 base from V and 1 base from J; bases unmatched to any gene: 3. CDR1 and CDR2 (germline): SGHNT, YYREEE (reference sequence). The CDR3 consists of 15 residues. This CDR3 is CASSLLGGGTDTQYF. The CDR3, as DNA: TGTGCCAGCAGCTTGTTGGGGGGGGGCACAGATACGCAGTATTTT.

The chain couples TRBV27 to TRBJ2-7; 9 nucleotides agree with TRBD1. V shed 5 bases, J shed 2 bases, and the junction held 10 bases outside the gene matches. The germline CDR1 and CDR2 sequences are MNHEY and SMNVEV (reference sequence). The CDR3 loop spans 16 amino acids. CDR3 region: CASSASGTGSPYEQYF. The CDR3 nucleotides read TGTGCCAGCAGTGCCTCCGGGACAGGGTCCCCCTACGAGCAGTACTTC.

This chain uses TRBV12-3 or TRBV12-4 with TRBJ1-2; 9 nucleotides align to TRBD1. The CDR3 runs to 13 residues. Trimming took 6 bases from V and 8 from J; bases not matched to a gene: 7. The CDR3 here is CASSGDRVYGYTF. DNA of the CDR3: TGTGCCAGCAGCGGGGACAGGGTCTACGGCTACACCTTC.